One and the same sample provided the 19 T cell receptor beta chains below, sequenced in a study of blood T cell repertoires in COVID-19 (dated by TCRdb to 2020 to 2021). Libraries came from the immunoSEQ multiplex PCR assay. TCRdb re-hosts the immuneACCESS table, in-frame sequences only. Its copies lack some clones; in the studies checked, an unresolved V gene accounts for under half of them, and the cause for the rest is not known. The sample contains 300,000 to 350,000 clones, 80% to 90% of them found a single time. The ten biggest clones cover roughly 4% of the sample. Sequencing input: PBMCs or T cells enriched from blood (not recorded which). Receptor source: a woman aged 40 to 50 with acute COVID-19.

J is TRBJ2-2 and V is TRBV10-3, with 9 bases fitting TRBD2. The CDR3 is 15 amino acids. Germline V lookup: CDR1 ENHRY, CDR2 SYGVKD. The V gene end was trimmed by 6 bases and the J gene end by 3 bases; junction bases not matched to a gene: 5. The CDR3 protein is CAISAGLADTGELFF. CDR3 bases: TGTGCCATCAGCGCGGGACTAGCAGACACCGGGGAGCTGTTTTTT.

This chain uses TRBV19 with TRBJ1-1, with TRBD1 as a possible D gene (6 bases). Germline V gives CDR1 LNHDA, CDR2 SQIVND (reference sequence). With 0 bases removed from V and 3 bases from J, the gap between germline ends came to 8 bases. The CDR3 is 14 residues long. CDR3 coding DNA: TGTGCCAGTAGTATAGACAGGGGATACACTGAAGCTTTCTTT. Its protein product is CASSIDRGYTEAFF.

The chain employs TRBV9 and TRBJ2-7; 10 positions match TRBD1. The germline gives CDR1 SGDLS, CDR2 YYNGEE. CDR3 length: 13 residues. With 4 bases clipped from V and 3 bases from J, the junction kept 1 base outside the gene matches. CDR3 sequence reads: CASSRDRGYEQYF. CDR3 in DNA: TGTGCCAGCAGCCGGGACAGGGGCTACGAGCAGTACTTC.

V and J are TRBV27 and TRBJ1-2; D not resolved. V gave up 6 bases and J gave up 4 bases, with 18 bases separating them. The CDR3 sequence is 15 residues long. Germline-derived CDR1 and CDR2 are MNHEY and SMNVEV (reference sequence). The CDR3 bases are TGTGCCAGCAGGACGGGATACGGGAGTCTCTATGGCTACACCTTC. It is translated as CASRTGYGSLYGYTF.

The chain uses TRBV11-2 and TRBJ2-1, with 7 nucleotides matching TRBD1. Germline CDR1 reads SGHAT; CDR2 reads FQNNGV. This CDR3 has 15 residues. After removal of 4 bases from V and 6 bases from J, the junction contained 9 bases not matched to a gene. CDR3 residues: CASSYFLRDSNEQFF. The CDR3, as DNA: TGTGCCAGCAGCTACTTCCTCCGGGACAGCAATGAGCAGTTCTTC.

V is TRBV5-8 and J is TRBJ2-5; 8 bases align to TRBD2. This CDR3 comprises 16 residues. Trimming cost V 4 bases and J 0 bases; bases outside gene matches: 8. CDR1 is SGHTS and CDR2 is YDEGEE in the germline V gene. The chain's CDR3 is CASSDKREPYQETQYF. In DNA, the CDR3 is TGTGCCAGCAGCGATAAGCGGGAGCCATACCAAGAGACCCAGTACTTC.

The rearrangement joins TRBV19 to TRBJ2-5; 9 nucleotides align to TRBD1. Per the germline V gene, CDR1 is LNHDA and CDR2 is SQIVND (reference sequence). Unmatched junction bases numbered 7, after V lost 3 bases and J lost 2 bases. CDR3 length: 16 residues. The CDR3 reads CASSMSGTGLQETQYF. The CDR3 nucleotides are TGTGCCAGTAGTATGTCGGGGACAGGGTTGCAAGAGACCCAGTACTTC.

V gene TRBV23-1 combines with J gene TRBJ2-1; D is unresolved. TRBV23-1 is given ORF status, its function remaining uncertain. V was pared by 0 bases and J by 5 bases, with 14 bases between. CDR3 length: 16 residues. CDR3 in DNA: TGCGCCAGCAGTCAATCGCGGAAACCGACGAACAATGAGCAGTTCTTC. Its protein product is CASSQSRKPTNNEQFF.

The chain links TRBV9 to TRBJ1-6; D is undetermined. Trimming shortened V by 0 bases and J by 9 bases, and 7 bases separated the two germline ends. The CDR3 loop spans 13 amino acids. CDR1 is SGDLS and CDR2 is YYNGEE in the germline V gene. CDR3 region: CASSVASVSPLHF. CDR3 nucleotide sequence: TGTGCCAGCAGCGTAGCGTCCGTTTCACCCCTCCACTTT.

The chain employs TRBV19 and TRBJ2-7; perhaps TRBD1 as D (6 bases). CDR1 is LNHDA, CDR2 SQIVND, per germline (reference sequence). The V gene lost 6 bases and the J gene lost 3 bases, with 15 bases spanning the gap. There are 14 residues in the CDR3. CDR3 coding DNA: TGTGCCAGTAGAAATGGACAGTCAAACTACGAGCAGTACTTC. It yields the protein CASRNGQSNYEQYF.

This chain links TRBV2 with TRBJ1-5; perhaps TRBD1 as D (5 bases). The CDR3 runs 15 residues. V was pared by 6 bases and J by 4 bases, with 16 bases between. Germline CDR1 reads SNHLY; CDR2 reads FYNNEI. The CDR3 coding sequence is TGTGCCAGCAGACGGACACCCGAAGTAAATCAGCCCCAGCATTTT. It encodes CASRRTPEVNQPQHF.

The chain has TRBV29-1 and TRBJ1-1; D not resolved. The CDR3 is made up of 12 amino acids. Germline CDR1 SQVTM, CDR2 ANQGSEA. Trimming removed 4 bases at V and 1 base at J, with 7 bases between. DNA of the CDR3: TGCAGCGTTGGCCTGAGGAACACTGAAGCTTTCTTT. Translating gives CSVGLRNTEAFF.

The CDR3 loop is CASSLQAFYSNQPQHF. The CDR3 DNA is TGTGCCAGCAGTTTACAGGCGTTCTATAGCAATCAGCCCCAGCATTTT. This chain connects TRBV28 to TRBJ1-5; D remains unclear. The CDR3 totals 16 residues. Germline CDR1 and CDR2: MDHEN and SYDVKM. V lost 2 bases to trimming and J lost 0 bases, with 11 bases between them.

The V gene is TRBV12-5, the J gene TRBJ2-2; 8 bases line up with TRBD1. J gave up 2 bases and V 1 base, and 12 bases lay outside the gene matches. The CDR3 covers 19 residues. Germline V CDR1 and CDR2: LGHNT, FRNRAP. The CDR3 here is CASGLDQRFGQGNTGELFF. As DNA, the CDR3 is TGTGCTAGTGGTTTGGATCAGAGGTTTGGACAGGGTAACACCGGGGAGCTGTTTTTT.

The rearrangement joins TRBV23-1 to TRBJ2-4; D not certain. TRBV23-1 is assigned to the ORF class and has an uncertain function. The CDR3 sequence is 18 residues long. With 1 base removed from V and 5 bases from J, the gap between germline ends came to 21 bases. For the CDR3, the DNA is TGCGCCAGCAGTCAATTGGATTTATCCGAAGGCCAGGAAAACATTCAGTACTTC. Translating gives CASSQLDLSEGQENIQYF.

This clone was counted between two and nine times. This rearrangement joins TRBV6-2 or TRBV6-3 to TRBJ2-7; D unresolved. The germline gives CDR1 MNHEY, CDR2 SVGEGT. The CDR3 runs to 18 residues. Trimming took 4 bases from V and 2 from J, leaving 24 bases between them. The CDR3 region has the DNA TGTGCCAGCAGTTCCGAACAGTCGGTTCATCCACCTACCTACGAGCAGTACTTC. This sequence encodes CASSSEQSVHPPTYEQYF.

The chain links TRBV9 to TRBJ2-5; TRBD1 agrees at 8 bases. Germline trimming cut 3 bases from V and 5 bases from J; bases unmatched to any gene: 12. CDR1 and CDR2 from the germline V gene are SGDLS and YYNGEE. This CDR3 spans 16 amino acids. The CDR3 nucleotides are TGTGCCAGCAGCGCCAGGGGGCCCGCAGCCGGGGAGACCCAGTACTTC. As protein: CASSARGPAAGETQYF.

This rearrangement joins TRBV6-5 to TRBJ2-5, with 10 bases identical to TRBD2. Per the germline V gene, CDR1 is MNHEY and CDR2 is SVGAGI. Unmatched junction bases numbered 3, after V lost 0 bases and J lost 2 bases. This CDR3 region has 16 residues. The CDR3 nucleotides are TGTGCCAGCAGTTACTCGGTGACTAGCGGGCAAGAGACCCAGTACTTC. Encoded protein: CASSYSVTSGQETQYF.

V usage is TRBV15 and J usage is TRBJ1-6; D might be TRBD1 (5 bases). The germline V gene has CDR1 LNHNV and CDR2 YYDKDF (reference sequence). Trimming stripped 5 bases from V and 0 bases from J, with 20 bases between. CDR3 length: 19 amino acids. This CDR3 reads CATSGGTSAKSSYNSPLHF. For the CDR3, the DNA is TGTGCCACCAGCGGGGGGACTTCGGCTAAGAGCTCCTATAATTCACCCCTCCACTTT. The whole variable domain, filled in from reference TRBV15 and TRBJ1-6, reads DAMVIQNPRYQVTQFGKPVTLSCSQTLNHNVMYWYQQKSSQAPKLLFHYYDKDFNNEADTPDNFQSRRPNTSFCFLDIRSPGLGDTAMYLCATSGGTSAKSSYNSPLHFGNGTRLTVT.